The TCR beta chain under discussion was sequenced for a study of OX40 agonist ivuxolimab in advanced cancers. Across the study: All patients had ivuxolimab intravenously every 2 weeks at 0.01 to 10 mg/kg.

The method was immunoSEQ multiplex PCR; TCRdb's version includes in-frame clones alone and lacks a portion of them. The sample lists about 58,000 clones, 75% to 90% occurring once. Of note for this clone: Its ends do not fully match the called genes, so a read error is possible.

Per the germline V gene, CDR1 is SSHAT and CDR2 is FNYEAQ (reference sequence). The CDR3 has 13 residues. The input for sequencing was CD4+ or CD8+ T cells sorted from blood, taken in a trial of the OX40 agonist ivuxolimab. This TCR came from an adult with an advanced solid tumor such as melanoma, head and neck, liver or kidney cancer. This chain links TRBV7-7 with TRBJ1-2, with D unclear. The CDR3 DNA reads TGTGCTAGCAGCTCTAGTACCAACTATGGCTACACCTTC. It codes for CASSSSTNYGYTF.